A selection of T cell receptor beta chains follows, all from one sample in a study of immune cell composition in non-small cell lung cancer. Profiled with immunoSEQ multiplex PCR; TCRdb holds only in-frame clones, not every one. The sample lists some 4,900 clones, about two thirds occurring once. The sequenced sample consisted of non-adjacent lung tissue. These receptors all come from a human donor with non-small cell lung cancer. Each CDR3 is given with its conserved first and last residue. The order of the fields is CDR3 DNA, CDR3 protein, J gene, D gene, clone size, V gene. A D gene is named only where the DNA matches it firmly. Clone size appears in some rows only: once, few, many, or a class for an expanded clone.

TGTGCCAGCAGCTTTGGAGCGGGGAGACAAGAGACCCAGTACTTC,CASSFGAGRQETQYF,TRBJ2-5,TRBD2,-,TRBV11-3
TGTGCCAGTAGTGGAGCGGGGACCAACACCGGGGAGCTGTTTTTT,CASSGAGTNTGELFF,TRBJ2-2,TRBD2,once,TRBV19
TGTGCCATGCAGGGGGCAAGGGGGGCCAACGTCCTGACTTTC,CAMQGARGANVLTF,TRBJ2-6,TRBD1,-,TRBV10-3
TGTGCCAGCAGCGTAGGGAGTCAGCCCTCCTACAATGAGCAGTTCTTC,CASSVGSQPSYNEQFF,TRBJ2-1,-,-,TRBV9
TGTGCCAGCAGCGTAGACGGTAGCTCTGGAAACACCATATATTTT,CASSVDGSSGNTIYF,TRBJ1-3,-,-,TRBV9
TGTGCCAGCAGTTCCGCCGGGACAGGGTACAAAAACATTCAGTACTTC,CASSSAGTGYKNIQYF,TRBJ2-4,TRBD1,-,TRBV28
TGCGCCAGCAGCCAAGCGACAGGGGCTACGCAGTATTTT,CASSQATGATQYF,TRBJ2-3,TRBD1,-,TRBV4-1
TGTGCCAGCTTTCCATCTTCGGGACAGGGTGGTTCACCCCTCCACTTT,CASFPSSGQGGSPLHF,TRBJ1-6,TRBD1,-,TRBV2
TGTGCCAGCAGACAGCTTGTGGCAGATACGCAGTATTTT,CASRQLVADTQYF,TRBJ2-3,-,-,TRBV27
TGTGCCAGCAGCGTAAACGAAAGGGGGCGTGATGGCTACACCTTC,CASSVNERGRDGYTF,TRBJ1-2,TRBD1,-,TRBV9
TGTGCCAGCAGCTTGGATGGGACAGCCTTACGAAAACTGTTTTTT,CASSLDGTALRKLFF,TRBJ1-4,TRBD1,few,TRBV5-6
TGTGCCAGCAGTTTAAGGGGGCGGAACTATGGCTACACCTTC,CASSLRGRNYGYTF,TRBJ1-2,TRBD1,once,TRBV28
TGTGCCAGCAGTGGGGGGGTCTACACAGATACGCAGTATTTT,CASSGGVYTDTQYF,TRBJ2-3,-,-,TRBV2
TGTGCCAGCAGCATTCCCGGGACAGATCTCCGGGGTGACGAGCAGTACTTC,CASSIPGTDLRGDEQYF,TRBJ2-7,-,-,TRBV21-1
TGTGCCAGCAGCCTCGGGGGGCTAGCGGGTTGGAATACGCAGTATTTT,CASSLGGLAGWNTQYF,TRBJ2-3,TRBD2,-,TRBV5-6
TGTGCCAGCCGGAGGCAGGGGCGGAACACCGGGGAGCTGTTTTTT,CASRRQGRNTGELFF,TRBJ2-2,-,-,TRBV6-5
TGTGCCAGCAGTTATTATACCGGGACTAGCAGGCATGAGCAGTTCTTC,CASSYYTGTSRHEQFF,TRBJ2-1,TRBD2,-,TRBV6-5
TGTGCCACCAGCAGAGGGGGGAGGGTTGGAGGAGAGACCCAGTACTTC,CATSRGGRVGGETQYF,TRBJ2-5,TRBD2,-,TRBV15
TGTGCCAGCAGCTTAGGAAGCACTAACCTCCCGTACGAGCAGTACTTC,CASSLGSTNLPYEQYF,TRBJ2-7,-,-,TRBV7-2
TGTGCCAGCAGTTTGGGGGGGGGCGCGAGCTCGGTTCAGCCCCAGCATTTT,CASSLGGGASSVQPQHF,TRBJ1-5,-,-,TRBV27
TGTGCCAGCAGCTACAAGCGGGGGGGGTACACCGGGGAGCTGTTTTTT,CASSYKRGGYTGELFF,TRBJ2-2,TRBD2,-,TRBV5-5
TGTGCCAGCAGTTACCCGGGACTAGCGGGGGGATCCTACAATGAGCAGTTCTTC,CASSYPGLAGGSYNEQFF,TRBJ2-1,TRBD2,-,TRBV7-8
TGTGCCAGCAGTCCACAGGGGGCCGTGGAAAAACTGTTTTTT,CASSPQGAVEKLFF,TRBJ1-4,TRBD1,-,TRBV6-5
TGTGCCAGCAGCTTATGGACGGGAGGAAGCTCTGGAAACACCATATATTTT,CASSLWTGGSSGNTIYF,TRBJ1-3,-,-,TRBV11-3
TGTGCCAGCAGACTCGGGACAGGGGGCGACGAGCAGTACTTC,CASRLGTGGDEQYF,TRBJ2-7,TRBD1,-,TRBV28
TGTGCCAGCAGGGGAAGAGGAGCGGGACGCTACGAGCAGTACTTC,CASRGRGAGRYEQYF,TRBJ2-7,TRBD2,-,TRBV11-2
TGTGCCAGCAGTTTTAACAGGAACACTGAAGCTTTCTTT,CASSFNRNTEAFF,TRBJ1-1,-,-,TRBV28
TGTGCCAGGCTAGGACAGGCTCACACCGGGGAGCTGTTTTTT,CARLGQAHTGELFF,TRBJ2-2,TRBD1,-,TRBV19
TGTGCCAGCAGCAGACTCTGGGGGGACACTGAAGCTTTCTTT,CASSRLWGDTEAFF,TRBJ1-1,-,-,TRBV9
TGTGCCAGCAAGAGGACAGGAAGGGGCACCGGGGAGCTGTTTTTT,CASKRTGRGTGELFF,TRBJ2-2,TRBD1,-,TRBV2
TGTGCCAGCAGCTTACTCGGCGGGGGGCATCAAACAGATACGCAGTATTTT,CASSLLGGGHQTDTQYF,TRBJ2-3,TRBD2,-,TRBV7-6
TGTGCCAGCAGGAGACAGGGGGGGAGCAATCAGCCCCAGCATTTT,CASRRQGGSNQPQHF,TRBJ1-5,TRBD1,-,TRBV6-5
TGTGCCAGTACCACCGAGGGACAGGTGCTTAACTATGGCTACACCTTC,CASTTEGQVLNYGYTF,TRBJ1-2,TRBD1,-,TRBV19
TGTGCCAGCAGTGATACGGGAGGTCCCTACGAGCAGTACTTC,CASSDTGGPYEQYF,TRBJ2-7,TRBD2,once,TRBV6-1
TGTGCCAGCAGCTTGGGGACTAGCGGGGGGAACGGGGAGCTGTTTTTT,CASSLGTSGGNGELFF,TRBJ2-2,TRBD2,-,TRBV11-1
TGTGCCAGCAGTTCCTGGACAGGGGCAACCGGGGAGCTGTTTTTT,CASSSWTGATGELFF,TRBJ2-2,TRBD1,-,TRBV6-5
TGTGCCAGCAGCCAAGGAGCGGGGGCGCAGGATGGCTACACCTTC,CASSQGAGAQDGYTF,TRBJ1-2,-,few,TRBV7-9
TGCGCCAGCAGCCTTCTGGACAGGATGGAATACAATGAGCAGTTCTTC,CASSLLDRMEYNEQFF,TRBJ2-1,TRBD1,medium-sized,TRBV4-1
TGCAGCGTTGAAATCCTAGCGGGAGCGCAGTACTTC,CSVEILAGAQYF,TRBJ2-7,TRBD2,once,TRBV29-1
TGCAGCGTCCTCACAGGAAGTTACTCCTACGAGCAGTACTTC,CSVLTGSYSYEQYF,TRBJ2-7,-,-,TRBV29-1
TGTGCCAGCAGACGAGCAATGGTGAACACTGAAGCTTTCTTT,CASRRAMVNTEAFF,TRBJ1-1,-,-,TRBV6-5
TGCGCCAGCAGCTCATGGACAGGGAGCTATGGCTACACCTTC,CASSSWTGSYGYTF,TRBJ1-2,TRBD1,once,TRBV4-3
TGTGCCAGCAGCCTAGAGACGATCCAACCCTACAATGAGCAGTTCTTC,CASSLETIQPYNEQFF,TRBJ2-1,-,-,TRBV7-3
TGTGCCAGCAGCTCTGGTCCGGGCACCGGGGAGCTGTTTTTT,CASSSGPGTGELFF,TRBJ2-2,-,-,TRBV9
TGTGCCAGCAGCCACGGACGGGGAAGGGAGCCCCAGCATTTT,CASSHGRGREPQHF,TRBJ1-5,-,-,TRBV6-5
TGTGCCAGCAGCTGGAGGAACGAGCAGTACTTC,CASSWRNEQYF,TRBJ2-7,-,-,TRBV5-6
TGTGCCTTGCTGACGGGACCCACAGGGGACGAGCAGTTCTTC,CALLTGPTGDEQFF,TRBJ2-1,TRBD1,-,TRBV30
TGTGCCAGCAGCTTCAAACTAGCGGGGGAAGGCTACGAGCAGTACTTC,CASSFKLAGEGYEQYF,TRBJ2-7,TRBD2,-,TRBV7-2